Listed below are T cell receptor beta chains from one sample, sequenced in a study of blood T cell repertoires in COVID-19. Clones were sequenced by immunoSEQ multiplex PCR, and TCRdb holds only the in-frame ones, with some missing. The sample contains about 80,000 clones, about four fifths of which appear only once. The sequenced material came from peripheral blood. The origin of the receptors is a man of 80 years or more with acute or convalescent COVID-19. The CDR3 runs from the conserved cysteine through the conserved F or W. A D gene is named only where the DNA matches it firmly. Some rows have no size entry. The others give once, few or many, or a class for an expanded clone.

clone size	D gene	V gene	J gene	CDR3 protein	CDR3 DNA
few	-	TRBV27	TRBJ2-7	CASSSSKTTYEQYF	TGTGCCAGCAGTTCCAGTAAAACCACCTACGAGCAGTACTTC
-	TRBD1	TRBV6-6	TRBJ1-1	CASSYPTGGPTEAFF	TGTGCCAGCAGTTACCCGACAGGGGGCCCGACTGAAGCTTTCTTT
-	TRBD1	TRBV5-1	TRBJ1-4	CASSLMGQGAREKLFF	TGCGCCAGCAGCTTGATGGGACAGGGGGCACGGGAAAAACTGTTTTTT
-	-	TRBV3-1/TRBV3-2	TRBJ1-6	CASSRPGTGDSPLHF	TGTGCCAGCAGCCGGCCGGGGACGGGAGATTCACCCCTCCACTTT
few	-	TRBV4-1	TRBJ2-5	CASSPSNAETQYF	TGCGCCAGCAGCCCATCAAACGCGGAGACCCAGTACTTC
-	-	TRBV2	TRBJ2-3	CASKQGISTDTQYF	TGTGCCAGCAAGCAGGGGATTTCCACAGATACGCAGTATTTT
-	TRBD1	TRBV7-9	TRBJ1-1	CASSSSPGQGAETEAFF	TGTGCCAGCAGCTCCTCCCCGGGACAGGGGGCAGAGACTGAAGCTTTCTTT
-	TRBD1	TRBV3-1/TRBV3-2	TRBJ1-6	CASSQDLTGGFNSPLHF	TGTGCCAGCAGCCAAGATTTGACAGGGGGTTTCAATTCACCCCTCCACTTT
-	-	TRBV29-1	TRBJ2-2	CSVEGGTRTGELFF	TGCAGCGTTGAAGGGGGGACACGGACCGGGGAGCTGTTTTTT
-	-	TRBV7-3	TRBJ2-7	CASSPTGSEAEQYF	TGTGCCAGCAGCCCGACAGGATCGGAGGCCGAGCAGTACTTC
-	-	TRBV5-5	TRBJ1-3	CASSLSWGAGNTIYF	TGTGCCAGCAGCTTGAGTTGGGGAGCTGGAAACACCATATATTTT
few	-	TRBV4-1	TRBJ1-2	CASSQDYPGDAPTF	TGCGCCAGCAGCCAAGATTACCCAGGGGACGCCCCCACCTTC
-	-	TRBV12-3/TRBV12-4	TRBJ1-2	CASSRYGYTF	TGTGCCAGCAGCCGGTATGGCTACACCTTC
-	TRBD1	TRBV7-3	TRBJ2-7	CASSKGQGEGEQYF	TGTGCCAGCAGCAAGGGACAGGGGGAAGGTGAGCAGTACTTC
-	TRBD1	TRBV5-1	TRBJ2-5	CASSLRRPGQGRETQYF	TGCGCCAGCAGCTTACGTAGACCGGGACAGGGGAGGGAGACCCAGTACTTC
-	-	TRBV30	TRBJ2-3	CAWSATPGDTQYF	TGTGCCTGGAGTGCCACCCCAGGAGATACGCAGTATTTT
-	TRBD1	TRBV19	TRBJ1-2	CASYRTGGPLNYGYTF	TGTGCCAGTTATCGGACAGGGGGCCCCCTTAACTATGGCTACACCTTC
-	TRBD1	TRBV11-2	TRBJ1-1	CASSLDRDPEAFF	TGTGCCAGCAGCCTCGACAGGGACCCTGAAGCTTTCTTT
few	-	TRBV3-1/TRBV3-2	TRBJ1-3	CASSQPESISGNTIYF	TGTGCCAGCAGCCAACCAGAAAGTATCTCTGGAAACACCATATATTTT
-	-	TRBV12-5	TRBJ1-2	CASGLDGGGYGYTF	TGTGCTAGTGGTTTGGATGGGGGCGGCTATGGCTACACCTTC
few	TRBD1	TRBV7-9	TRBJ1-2	CASSLGTGNRYGYTF	TGTGCCAGCAGCTTAGGGACAGGGAACCGATATGGCTACACCTTC
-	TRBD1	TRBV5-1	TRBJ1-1	CASSLQGAQNTEAFF	TGCGCCAGCAGCTTACAGGGGGCCCAGAACACTGAAGCTTTCTTT
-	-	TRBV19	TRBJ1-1	CASIRGRGTEAFF	TGTGCCAGTATTAGAGGGAGGGGAACTGAAGCTTTCTTT
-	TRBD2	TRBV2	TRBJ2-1	CASSVGLAGEQFF	TGTGCCAGCAGCGTGGGACTAGCGGGGGAGCAGTTCTTC
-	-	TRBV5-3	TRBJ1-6	CARSFKPPAGVGGRAYNSPLHF	TGTGCCAGAAGCTTCAAACCGCCTGCAGGGGTAGGGGGAAGGGCCTATAATTCACCCCTCCACTTT
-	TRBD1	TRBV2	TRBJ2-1	CASSLQGTNEQFF	TGTGCCAGCAGTCTACAGGGGACCAATGAGCAGTTCTTC
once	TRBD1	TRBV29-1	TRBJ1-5	CSVAGTAHQPQHF	TGCAGCGTCGCAGGGACAGCCCATCAGCCCCAGCATTTT
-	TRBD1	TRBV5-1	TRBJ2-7	CASSLAGTGSYEQYF	TGCGCCAGCAGCTTGGCCGGGACAGGATCCTACGAGCAGTACTTC
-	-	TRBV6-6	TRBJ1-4	CASSDWGGREKLFF	TGTGCCAGCAGTGACTGGGGAGGGAGAGAAAAACTGTTTTTT
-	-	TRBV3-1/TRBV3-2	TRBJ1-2	CASSQESIYGYTF	TGTGCCAGCAGCCAAGAGTCTATCTATGGCTACACCTTC
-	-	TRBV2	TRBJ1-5	CASKRQGANQPQHF	TGTGCCAGCAAACGTCAAGGGGCCAATCAGCCCCAGCATTTT
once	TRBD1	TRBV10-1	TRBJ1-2	CASSKTGGDGYTF	TGCGCCAGCAGTAAGACAGGGGGCGATGGCTACACCTTC
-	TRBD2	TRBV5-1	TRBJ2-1	CASSKTSGGSDEQFF	TGCGCCAGCAGCAAGACTAGCGGGGGGTCGGATGAGCAGTTCTTC
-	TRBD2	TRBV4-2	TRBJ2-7	CASSQERASGGRVSEQYF	TGTGCCAGCAGCCAAGAACGGGCTAGCGGGGGGCGTGTGTCCGAGCAGTACTTC
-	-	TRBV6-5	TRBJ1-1	CASSYRAGEAFF	TGTGCCAGCAGTTACAGGGCAGGGGAAGCTTTCTTT
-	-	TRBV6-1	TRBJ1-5	CASSEQGKNSNQPQHF	TGTGCCAGCAGTGAACAGGGTAAGAATAGCAATCAGCCCCAGCATTTT
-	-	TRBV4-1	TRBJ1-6	CASSSLTGGAYNSPLHF	TGCGCCAGCAGCTCCCTAACGGGGGGCGCCTATAATTCACCCCTCCACTTT
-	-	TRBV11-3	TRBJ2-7	CASSLPGKPYEQYF	TGTGCCAGCAGCTTACCAGGAAAACCCTACGAGCAGTACTTC
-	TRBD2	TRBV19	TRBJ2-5	CASKRSGGLQETQYF	TGTGCCAGTAAGAGAAGCGGGGGGCTGCAAGAGACCCAGTACTTC
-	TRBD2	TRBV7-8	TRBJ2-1	CASTLGSSGGSHSYNEQFF	TGTGCCAGCACCCTTGGGTCTAGCGGGGGTTCCCACTCCTACAATGAGCAGTTCTTC
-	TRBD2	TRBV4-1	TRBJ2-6	CASSQGWGGTGANVLTF	TGCGCCAGCAGCCAGGGGTGGGGAGGGACTGGGGCCAACGTCCTGACTTTC
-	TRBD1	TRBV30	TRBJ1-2	CAWGTGNYGYTF	TGTGCCTGGGGGACAGGGAACTATGGCTACACCTTC
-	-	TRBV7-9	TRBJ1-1	CASSLFAGAANTEAFF	TGTGCCAGCAGCTTATTTGCAGGGGCAGCGAACACTGAAGCTTTCTTT
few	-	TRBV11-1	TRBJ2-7	CASSLDRARDEQYF	TGTGCCAGCAGCTTAGACAGGGCGAGAGACGAGCAGTACTTC